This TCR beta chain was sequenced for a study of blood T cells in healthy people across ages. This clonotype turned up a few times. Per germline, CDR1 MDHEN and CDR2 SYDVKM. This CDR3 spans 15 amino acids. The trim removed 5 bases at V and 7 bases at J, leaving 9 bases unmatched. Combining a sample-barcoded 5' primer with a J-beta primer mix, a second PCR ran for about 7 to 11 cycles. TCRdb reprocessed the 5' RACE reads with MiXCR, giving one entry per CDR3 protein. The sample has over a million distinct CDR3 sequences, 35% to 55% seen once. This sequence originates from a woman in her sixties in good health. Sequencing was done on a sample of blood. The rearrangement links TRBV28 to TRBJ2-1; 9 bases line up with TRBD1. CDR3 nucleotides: TGTGCCAGCAGTCCTTACAGGGGGCATAGTAATGAGCAGTTCTTC. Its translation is CASSPYRGHSNEQFF.